Described below is a single T cell receptor beta chain sequence and its context. Its specificity is unknown. MiXCR, applied by TCRdb to the RT-PCR reads, yields one record per CDR3 protein. The profile covers around 250,000 distinct CDR3 sequences, with approximately 12% appearing a single time and about 8% taken by the ten largest. The sample originates from a study of response to subunit inactivated influenza vaccine. The CDR3 spans 17 residues. Germline loops: CDR1 LNHDA, CDR2 SQIVND (reference sequence). Trimming removed 1 base at V and 8 bases at J, with 18 bases between. Study-wide points: Each seasonal flu vaccination may recruit only limited new T cells, authors suggested.

The clonotype originates from a man aged 45-65 years who received an inactivated influenza vaccine. The sample in question was non-naive T cells sorted from PBMCs, obtained 14 days before vaccination. The chain combines TRBV19 with TRBJ2-6; D possibly corresponds to TRBD1 (6 bases). Written as DNA, the CDR3 is TGTGCCAGTAGTATAGGAATAGGGCAGGGGTCTTCCAACGTCCTGACTTTC. This encodes CASSIGIGQGSSNVLTF.